This T cell receptor (beta chain) was profiled in a study of blood T cell repertoires in COVID-19. Profiling relied on immunoSEQ multiplex PCR, and the TCRdb table lists in-frame clones only, not all of them. This sample has some 230,000 clones, with around 85% found just once. This clonotype originated in a woman aged 40 to 50 with acute COVID-19. The specimen sequenced was PBMCs or T cells enriched from blood (not recorded which).

The CDR3 sequence: CASSPRRDRVTYNEQFF. The CDR3 DNA reads as TGTGCCAGCAGCCCCCGAAGGGACAGGGTAACCTACAATGAGCAGTTCTTC. The chain links TRBV9 to TRBJ2-1; 9 nucleotides align to TRBD1. CDR3 length: 17 amino acids. Unmatched junction bases numbered 10, after V lost 4 bases and J lost 2 bases. Germline CDR1 is SGDLS and CDR2 is YYNGEE.